This paragraph reports one TCR beta chain. Trimming removed 0 bases from V and 4 bases from J; junction bases left unmatched: 9. The CDR3 loop spans 17 amino acids. CDR1 is SGHRS, CDR2 YFSETQ, per germline. The entry originates in a study of T-cell memory formation after mild COVID-19. Across the study: The TCR clusters were mostly specific to one donor.

Using constant-segment primers, 5'RACE produced TCR alpha and TCR beta cDNA libraries carrying sample barcodes and UMIs. Each CDR3 protein is one row after TCRdb ran MiXCR on the 5' RACE reads. The sample lists hundreds of thousands of distinct CDR3 sequences, about 17% seen once, with 20% to 25% in the top ten. The origin of this receptor is a man between 18 and 29 years old who had mild COVID-19 (a few samples of this study predate the infection). Cell type and time point are not known. The rearrangement links TRBV5-1 to TRBJ1-2; TRBD1 aligns across 10 bases. What was sequenced was PBMCs or a T cell subset sorted from them (not recorded which). The CDR3, as DNA: TGCGCCAGCAGCTTGGCCGGGACAGGGGAGGGAAGCTATGGCTACACCTTC. Its translation is CASSLAGTGEGSYGYTF.